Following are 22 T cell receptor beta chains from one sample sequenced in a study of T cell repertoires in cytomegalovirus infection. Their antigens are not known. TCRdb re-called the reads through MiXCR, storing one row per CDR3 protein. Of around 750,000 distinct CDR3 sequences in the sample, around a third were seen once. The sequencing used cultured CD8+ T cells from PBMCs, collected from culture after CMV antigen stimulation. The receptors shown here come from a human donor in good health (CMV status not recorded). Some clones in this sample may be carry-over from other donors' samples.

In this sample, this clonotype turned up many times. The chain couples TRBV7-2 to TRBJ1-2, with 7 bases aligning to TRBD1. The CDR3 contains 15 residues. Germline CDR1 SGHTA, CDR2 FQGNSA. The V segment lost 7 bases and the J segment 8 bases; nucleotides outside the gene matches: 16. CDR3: CASNLMGQMRLGYTF. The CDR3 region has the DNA TGTGCCAGCAACCTAATGGGACAGATGCGGCTAGGCTACACCTTC.

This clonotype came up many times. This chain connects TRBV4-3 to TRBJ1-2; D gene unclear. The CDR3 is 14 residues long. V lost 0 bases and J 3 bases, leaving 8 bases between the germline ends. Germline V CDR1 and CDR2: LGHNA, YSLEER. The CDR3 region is CASSQDRGDYGYTF. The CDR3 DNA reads TGCGCCAGCAGCCAAGATCGGGGAGACTATGGCTACACCTTC.

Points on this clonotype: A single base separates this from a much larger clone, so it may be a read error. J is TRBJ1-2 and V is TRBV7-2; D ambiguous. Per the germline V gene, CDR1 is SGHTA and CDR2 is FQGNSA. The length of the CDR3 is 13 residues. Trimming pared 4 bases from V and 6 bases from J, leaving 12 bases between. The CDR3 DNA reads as TGTACCAGCAGCTGGAGAGGGCTGGATGGCTACACCTTC. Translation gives CTSSWRGLDGYTF.

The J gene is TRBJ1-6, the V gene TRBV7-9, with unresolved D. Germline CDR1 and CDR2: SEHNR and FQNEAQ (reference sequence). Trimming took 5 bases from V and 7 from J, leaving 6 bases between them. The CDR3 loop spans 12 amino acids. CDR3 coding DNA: TGTGCCAGCAGCATTACAAATTCACCCCTCCACTTT. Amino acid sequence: CASSITNSPLHF. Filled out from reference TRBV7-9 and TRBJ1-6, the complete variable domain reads DTGVSQNPRHKITKRGQNVTFRCDPISEHNRLYWYRQTLGQGPEFLTYFQNEAQLEKSRLLSDRFSAERPKGSFSTLEIQRTEQGDSAMYLCASSITNSPLHFGNGTRLTVT.

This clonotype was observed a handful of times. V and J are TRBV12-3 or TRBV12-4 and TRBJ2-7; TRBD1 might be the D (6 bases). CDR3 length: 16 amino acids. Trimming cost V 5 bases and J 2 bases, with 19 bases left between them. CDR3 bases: TGTGCCAGCAGTAATTCCCGGGACATCCGACCCTACGAGCAGTACTTC. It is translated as CASSNSRDIRPYEQYF.

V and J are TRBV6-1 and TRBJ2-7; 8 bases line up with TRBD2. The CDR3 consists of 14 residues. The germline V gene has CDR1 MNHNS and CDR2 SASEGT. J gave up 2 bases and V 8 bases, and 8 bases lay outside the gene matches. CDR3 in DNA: TGTGCCAGCCTGCTTAGCGGGACCACCTACGAGCAGTACTTC. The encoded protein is CASLLSGTTYEQYF.

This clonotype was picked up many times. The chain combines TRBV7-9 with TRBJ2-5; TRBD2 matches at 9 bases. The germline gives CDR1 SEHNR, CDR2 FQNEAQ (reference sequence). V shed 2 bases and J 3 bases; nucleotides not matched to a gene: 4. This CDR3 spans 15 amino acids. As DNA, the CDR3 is TGTGCCAGCAGCTTACAAGCGGGGGGTAAAGAGACCCAGTACTTC. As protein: CASSLQAGGKETQYF.

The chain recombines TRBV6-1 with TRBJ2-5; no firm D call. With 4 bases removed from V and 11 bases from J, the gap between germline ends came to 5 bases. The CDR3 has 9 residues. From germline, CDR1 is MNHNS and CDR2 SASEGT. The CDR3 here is CASSGQQYF. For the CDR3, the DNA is TGTGCCAGCAGTGGGCAGCAGTACTTC.

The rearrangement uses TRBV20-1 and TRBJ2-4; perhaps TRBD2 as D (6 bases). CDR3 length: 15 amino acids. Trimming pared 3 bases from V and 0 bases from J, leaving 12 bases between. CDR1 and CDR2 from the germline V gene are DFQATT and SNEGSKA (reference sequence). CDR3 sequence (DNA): TGCAGTGCTAGCGGACTATCCTTAGCCAAAAACATTCAGTACTTC. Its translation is CSASGLSLAKNIQYF.

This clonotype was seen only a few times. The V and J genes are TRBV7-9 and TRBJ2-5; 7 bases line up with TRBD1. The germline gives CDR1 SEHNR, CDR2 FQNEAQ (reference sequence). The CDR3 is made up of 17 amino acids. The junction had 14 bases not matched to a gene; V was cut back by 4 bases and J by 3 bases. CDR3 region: CASSSPRDSEGEETQYF. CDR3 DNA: TGTGCCAGCAGCTCCCCACGGGACAGCGAAGGCGAAGAGACCCAGTACTTC.

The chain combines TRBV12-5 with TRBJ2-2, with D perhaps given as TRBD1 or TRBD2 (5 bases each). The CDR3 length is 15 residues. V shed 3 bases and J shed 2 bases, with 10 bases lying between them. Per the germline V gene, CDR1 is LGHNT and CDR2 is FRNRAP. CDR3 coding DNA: TGTGCTAGTGGTTTTGGGACCTTAAACACCGGGGAGCTGTTTTTT. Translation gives CASGFGTLNTGELFF.

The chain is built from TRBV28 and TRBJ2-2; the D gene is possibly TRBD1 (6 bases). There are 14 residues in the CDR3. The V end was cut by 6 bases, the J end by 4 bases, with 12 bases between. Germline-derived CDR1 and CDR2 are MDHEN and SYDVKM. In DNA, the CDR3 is TGTGCCAGCAGGAAACGACAGGCCACCGGGGAGCTGTTTTTT. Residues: CASRKRQATGELFF. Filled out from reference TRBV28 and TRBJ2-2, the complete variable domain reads DVKVTQSSRYLVKRTGEKVFLECVQDMDHENMFWYRQDPGLGLRLIYFSYDVKMKEKGDIPEGYSVSREKKERFSLILESASTNQTSMYLCASRKRQATGELFFGEGSRLTVL.

For the CDR3, the DNA is TGTGCCAGCAGTTCCCAGACAGAGAACTACGAGCAGTACGTC. It yields the protein CASSSQTENYEQYV. The chain links TRBV28 to TRBJ2-7, with D possibly being TRBD1 (5 bases). Trimming removed 4 bases at V and 3 bases at J, with 13 bases between. This CDR3 comprises 14 residues. Germline loops: CDR1 MDHEN, CDR2 SYDVKM.

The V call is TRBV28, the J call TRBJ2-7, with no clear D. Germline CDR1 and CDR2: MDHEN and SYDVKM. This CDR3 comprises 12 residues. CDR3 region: CANSSLGNEQYV. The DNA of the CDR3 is TGTGCCAACAGTTCCTTAGGGAACGAGCAGTACGTC.

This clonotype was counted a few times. The CDR3 region has the DNA TGTGCCAGCAGTTTTGGGACAGGGCAAGAAAAACTGTTTTTT. Its translation is CASSFGTGQEKLFF. The chain couples TRBV12-3 or TRBV12-4 to TRBJ1-4, with 9 bases matching TRBD1. Unmatched junction bases numbered 4, after V lost 3 bases and J lost 8 bases. CDR3 size: 14 residues.

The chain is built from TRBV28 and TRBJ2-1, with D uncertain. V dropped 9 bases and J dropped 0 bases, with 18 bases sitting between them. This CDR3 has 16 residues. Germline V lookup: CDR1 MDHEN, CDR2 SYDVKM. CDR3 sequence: CASPPVGSSSYNEQFF. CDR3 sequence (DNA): TGTGCCAGTCCCCCCGTGGGGTCTAGCTCCTACAATGAGCAGTTCTTC.

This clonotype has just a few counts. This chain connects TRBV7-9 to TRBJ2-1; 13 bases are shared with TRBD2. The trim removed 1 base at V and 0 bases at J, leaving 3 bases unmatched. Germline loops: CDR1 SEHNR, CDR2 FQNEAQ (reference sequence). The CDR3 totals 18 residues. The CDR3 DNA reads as TGTGCCAGCAGCTTAGTGGGACTAGCGGGGATCTCCTACAATGAGCAGTTCTTC. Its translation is CASSLVGLAGISYNEQFF.

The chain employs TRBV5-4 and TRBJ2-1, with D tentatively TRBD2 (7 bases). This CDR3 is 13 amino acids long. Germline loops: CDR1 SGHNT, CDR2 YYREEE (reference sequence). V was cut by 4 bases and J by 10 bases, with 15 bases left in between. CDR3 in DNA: TGTGCCAGCAGCAGGGGGGGGCCTGAGGAGCAGTTCTTC. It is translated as CASSRGGPEEQFF.

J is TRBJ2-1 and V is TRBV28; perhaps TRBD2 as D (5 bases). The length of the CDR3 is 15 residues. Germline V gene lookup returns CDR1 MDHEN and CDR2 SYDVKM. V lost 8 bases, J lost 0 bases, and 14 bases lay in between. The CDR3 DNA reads TGTGCCAGCGGAATCGGTGGGAGCTCCTACAATGAGCAGTTCTTC. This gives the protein CASGIGGSSYNEQFF.

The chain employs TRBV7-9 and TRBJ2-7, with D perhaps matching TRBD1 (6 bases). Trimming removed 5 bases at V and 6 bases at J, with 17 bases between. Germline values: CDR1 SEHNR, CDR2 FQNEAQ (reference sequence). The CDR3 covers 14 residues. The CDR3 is CASSLGQITGEQYF. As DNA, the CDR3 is TGTGCCAGCAGCCTCGGACAGATAACAGGCGAGCAGTACTTC.

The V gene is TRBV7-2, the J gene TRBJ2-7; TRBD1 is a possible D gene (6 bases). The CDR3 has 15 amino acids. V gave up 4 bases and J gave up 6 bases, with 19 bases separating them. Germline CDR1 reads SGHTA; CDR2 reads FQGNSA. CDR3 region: CASSSTPTGFPEQYV. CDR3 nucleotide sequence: TGTGCCAGCAGCTCCACCCCGACAGGTTTCCCCGAGCAGTACGTC.

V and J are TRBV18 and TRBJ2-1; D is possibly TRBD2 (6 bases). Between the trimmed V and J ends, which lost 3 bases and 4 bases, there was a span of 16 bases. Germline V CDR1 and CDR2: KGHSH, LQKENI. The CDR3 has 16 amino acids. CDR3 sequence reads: CASSPIGGDSYNEQFF. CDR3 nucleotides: TGTGCCAGCTCACCCATCGGAGGGGATTCTTACAATGAGCAGTTCTTC.